This TCR beta chain was recorded in a study of T cell responses to AZD1222 COVID-19 vaccine. A word on this clone: What it recognizes is unknown.

Broader study findings: Females made up more of the donors, who were largely white British, and clonal diversity may have come out too low. No repertoire was sampled before or during the peak T cell response, only after it. Two AZD1222 administrations were followed by greater Spike-specific TCR breadth and depth.

V lost 1 base to trimming and J lost 4 bases; unmatched junction nucleotides: 6. The CDR3 extends over 15 amino acids. Germline V gene sequence: CDR1 LGHNA, CDR2 YSLEER. Sequencing was performed with immunoSEQ multiplex PCR; in TCRdb, only in-frame clones are kept and a portion is missing. The sample has about 100,000 clones, about 92% seen once. The receptor comes from an adult in good health. The chain employs TRBV4-3 and TRBJ1-2, with TRBD1 matching over 7 bases. The source was peripheral blood, collected on day 0 of AZD1222 vaccination. The chain's CDR3 is CASSQGIGTAYGYTF. The CDR3 nucleotides read TGCGCCAGCAGCCAAGGCATTGGGACAGCCTATGGCTACACCTTC.